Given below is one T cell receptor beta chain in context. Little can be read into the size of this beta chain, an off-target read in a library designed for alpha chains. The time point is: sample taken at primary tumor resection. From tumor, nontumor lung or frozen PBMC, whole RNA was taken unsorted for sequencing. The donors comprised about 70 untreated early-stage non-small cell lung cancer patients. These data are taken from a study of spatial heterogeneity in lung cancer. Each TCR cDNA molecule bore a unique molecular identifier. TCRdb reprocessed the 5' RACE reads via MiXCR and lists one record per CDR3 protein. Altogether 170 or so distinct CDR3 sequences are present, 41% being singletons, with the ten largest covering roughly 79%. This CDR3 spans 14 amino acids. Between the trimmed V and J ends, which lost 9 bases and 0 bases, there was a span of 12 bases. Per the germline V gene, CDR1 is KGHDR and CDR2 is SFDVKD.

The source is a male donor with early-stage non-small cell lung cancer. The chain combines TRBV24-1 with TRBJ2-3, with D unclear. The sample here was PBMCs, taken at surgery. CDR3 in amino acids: CATAGSYSTDTQYF. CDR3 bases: TGTGCCACCGCCGGGTCCTATAGCACAGATACGCAGTATTTT.